This record covers a single T cell receptor (beta chain). There are 20 residues in the CDR3. From germline, CDR1 is MNHGY and CDR2 SAAAGT. V was pared by 2 bases and J by 1 base, with 10 bases of the junction left unmatched. This entry belongs to a study of sequential checkpoint blockade in melanoma. About the research overall: Randomization was 1:1 between first-line nivolumab→ipilimumab and ipilimumab→nivolumab.

The treatment here: randomized to nivolumab then ipilimumab (arm A) or the reverse (arm B). Patients had received no earlier DNA-damaging chemotherapy. Clones were sequenced by immunoSEQ multiplex PCR, and TCRdb holds only the in-frame ones, with some missing. This sample has approximately 7,800 clones, with over 25% found just once. The sequence came from a human donor with melanoma. The chain joins TRBV6-8 to TRBJ2-6; 11 bases line up with TRBD1. This material consisted of tumor tissue (inferred from file names), taken from a patient given nivolumab and ipilimumab in sequence. The chain's CDR3 is CASSYSLSGTGGSGANVLTF. The DNA for the CDR3 is TGTGCCAGCAGTTACAGTCTCTCCGGGACAGGGGGTTCTGGGGCCAACGTCCTGACTTTC.